The 2 T cell receptor beta chains reported below all come from one sample, sequenced in a study of cytomegalovirus exposure and HLA in healthy donors. PCR was performed using 60 Vbeta and 13 Jbeta primers. Assay used: immunoSEQ multiplex PCR; TCRdb lists only in-frame clones, some missing. The profile shows some 140,000 clones, 66% of them singletons. Source material: PBMCs. These receptors were taken from a human donor in good health.

This chain joins TRBV5-1 and TRBJ1-1; maybe TRBD1 (6 bases). Trimming shortened V by 2 bases and J by 3 bases, and 20 bases separated the two germline ends. The CDR3 has 17 amino acids. Germline V CDR1 and CDR2: SGHRS, YFSETQ. The CDR3: CASSFKPHRVTDTEAFF. The DNA of the CDR3 is TGCGCCAGCAGCTTCAAACCCCACAGGGTAACGGACACTGAAGCTTTCTTT.

The rearrangement joins TRBV2 to TRBJ2-1; 9 bases map to TRBD2. V lost 8 bases and J lost 12; bases outside the gene matches: 8. The CDR3 contains 12 residues. Per germline, CDR1 SNHLY and CDR2 FYNNEI. The CDR3 spells CASGRREGRQFF. The CDR3 DNA reads as TGTGCCAGCGGGAGGCGGGAGGGGAGGCAGTTCTTC.